In this sample, the clone carrying this T cell receptor (beta chain) turned up a few times. The antigen remains undetermined. Reverse transcribing all isolated RNA meant expressed TCRB transcripts were sequenced. Some clones are missing from TCRdb's copy, which holds only in-frame ones; the method was immunoSEQ multiplex PCR. The table shows fewer than 400,000 clones, with 9.3% occurring only once. The data were taken from a study of beta chain features in type 1 diabetes. Findings of the study overall: A moderate, significant TCRB CDR3 shortening appeared in type 1 diabetes across four CD4+ subsets.

CDR1 is GTSNPN and CDR2 is SVGIG in the germline V gene (reference sequence). There are 12 residues in the CDR3. Trimming took 3 bases from V and 12 from J; bases not matched to a gene: 7. The J gene is TRBJ2-1, the V gene TRBV30; 8 bases line up with TRBD2. The sequence was collected from a man aged 25 to 40 with type 1 diabetes. Specimen: central memory CD4+ T cells from blood. CDR3 bases: TGTGCCTGGAGAGAGCGGGGGTCCGCGCAGTTCTTC. It translates to CAWRERGSAQFF. Full variable domain (missing parts from reference TRBV30 and TRBJ2-1): SQTIHQWPATLVQPVGSPLSLECTVEGTSNPNLYWYRQAAGRGLQLLFYSVGIGQISSEVPQNLSASRPQDRQFILSSKKLLLSDSGFYLCAWRERGSAQFFGPGTRLTVL.